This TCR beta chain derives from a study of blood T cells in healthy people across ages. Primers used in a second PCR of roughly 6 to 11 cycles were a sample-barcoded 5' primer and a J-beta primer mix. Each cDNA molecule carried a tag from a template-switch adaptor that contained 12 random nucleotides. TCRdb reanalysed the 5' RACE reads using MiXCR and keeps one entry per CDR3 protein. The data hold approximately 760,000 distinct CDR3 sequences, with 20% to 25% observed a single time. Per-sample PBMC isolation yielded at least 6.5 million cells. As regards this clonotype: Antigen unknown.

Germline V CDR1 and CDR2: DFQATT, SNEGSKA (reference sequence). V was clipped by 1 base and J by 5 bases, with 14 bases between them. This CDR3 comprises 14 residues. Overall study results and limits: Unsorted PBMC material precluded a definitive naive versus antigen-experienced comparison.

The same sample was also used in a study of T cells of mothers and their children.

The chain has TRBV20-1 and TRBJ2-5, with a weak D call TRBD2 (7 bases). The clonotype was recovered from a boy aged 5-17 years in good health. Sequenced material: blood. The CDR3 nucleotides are TGCAGTGCTAGAGGCGGGGGCGGTCGGGAGACCCAGTACTTC. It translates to CSARGGGGRETQYF.